This TCR beta chain derives from a study of blood T cell repertoires in COVID-19 (TCRdb year 2020). Some background on the complete study: Samples covering the acute and convalescent phases of COVID-19 were provided by collaborators in the United States, Italy and Spain. A de-identified subject ID, COVID-19 status, age in years and sex were almost always included in the sample metadata. The material from the prospective study consisted of cDNA or gDNA derived from T cells, B-cell-depleted T cells, or PBMCs. The repertoires were made available in a free public database intended to serve as a resource for research on the immune response to SARS-CoV-2. The samples were drawn from the first 160 participants of the ongoing ImmuneRACE study and from 950 to 1,500 subjects provided by 6 global collaborators. The dataset comprised deeply sampled blood TCRbeta repertoires from subjects exposed to, actively infected with, or recovered from COVID-19. Where available, HLA class I and class II types were taken from metadata supplied by the sample provider and were not determined by assay-based typing. Findings and caveats that apply to the study as a whole: Clinical and demographic metadata were provided uncurated, with the amount varying by source and participant.

Each collaborating institution followed its own protocols to collect whole blood in K2EDTA tubes. For TCRbeta analysis, collaborators shipped samples as frozen whole blood, isolated PBMCs, or DNA extracted from either of those sample types. The germline V gene provides CDR1 MNHNS and CDR2 SASEGT. Counted from cysteine to phenylalanine, this CDR3 has 16 amino acids. The kept DNA is CDR3 alone, 48 bases in frame from the first base. Germline trimming: 2 bases from V, 4 bases from J; junction bases outside gene matches: 5. TCRbeta CDR3 regions were amplified from genomic DNA using the immunoSEQ Assay, a bias-controlled multiplex PCR. On the study's bioinformatics: The number of nucleated cells in each sample was estimated by amplification of reference gene primers within the assay. To quantify the absolute abundance of each unique TCRbeta CDR3 rearrangement, sequence reads were collapsed and filtered. For each sample, productive Simpson clonality was calculated as the square root of Simpson's diversity index across productive rearrangements. The immuneACCESS repertoire file appears here via TCRdb, limited to in-frame rearrangements. These files lack a portion of the clones; in checked studies, under half of the deficit traces to unresolved V genes, and the cause of the others is not known. V and J calls and clone size are those listed in that table; D and trimming were worked out from the DNA. Present in this sample are some 120,000 clones, more than 75% of which were seen just once. The ten largest clones add up to around 3.8% of the sample.

Turning to this clone: No antigen is known for it. Per-base qualities were not stored, and no clone one base away is much larger.

This receptor chain uses TRBV6-1 and TRBJ2-2; TRBD1 aligns with 9 central bases. The TCR originated in a man aged 50-60 years with active COVID-19. The sequenced sample was peripheral blood. The CDR3: CASSEHRGQGTGELFF. The DNA is TGTGCCAGCAGTGAACACAGGGGGCAGGGCACCGGGGAGCTGTTTTTT.